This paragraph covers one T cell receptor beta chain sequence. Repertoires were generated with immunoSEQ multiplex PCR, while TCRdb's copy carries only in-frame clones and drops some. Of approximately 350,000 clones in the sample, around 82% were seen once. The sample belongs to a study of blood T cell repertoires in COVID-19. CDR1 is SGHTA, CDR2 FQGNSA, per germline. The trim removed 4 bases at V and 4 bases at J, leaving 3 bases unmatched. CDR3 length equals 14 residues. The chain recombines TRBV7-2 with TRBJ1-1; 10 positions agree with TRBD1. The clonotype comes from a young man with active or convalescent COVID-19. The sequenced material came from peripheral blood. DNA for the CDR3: TGTGCCAGCAGCTGGGGGACAGGGGCCACTGAAGCTTTCTTT. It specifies CASSWGTGATEAFF.